These 24 T cell receptor beta chains were all obtained from the same sample, sequenced in a study of blood T cell repertoires in COVID-19. Using immunoSEQ multiplex PCR, the repertoire was profiled, and TCRdb retains in-frame clones only, with some absent. The sample consists of 200,000 or so clones, roughly 86% of them appearing once. The sample taken for sequencing was peripheral blood. The receptors derive from a woman between 65 and 79 years old with active or convalescent COVID-19.

The J gene is TRBJ2-1, the V gene TRBV2, with D perhaps TRBD2 (5 bases). V lost 4 bases, J lost 8 bases, and 15 bases lay in between. The CDR3 runs 14 residues. Germline CDR1 is SNHLY and CDR2 is FYNNEI. CDR3 sequence reads: CASSGADYAHEQFF. CDR3 in DNA: TGTGCCAGCAGTGGGGCCGACTACGCCCATGAGCAGTTCTTC.

The chain is built from TRBV13 and TRBJ2-5; 9 nucleotides agree with TRBD1. CDR1 and CDR2 from the germline V gene are PRHDT and FYEKMQ (reference sequence). With 5 bases clipped from V and 4 bases from J, the junction kept 5 bases outside the gene matches. The CDR3 sequence is 14 residues long. For the CDR3, the DNA is TGTGCCAGCAGCCTGGGACAGGGCTCAGAGACCCAGTACTTC. It codes for CASSLGQGSETQYF.

This clone appeared many times. This chain links TRBV19 with TRBJ1-1; 8 bases map to TRBD1. Trimming cost V 3 bases and J 2 bases; bases outside gene matches: 5. CDR1 and CDR2 (germline): LNHDA, SQIVND (reference sequence). The CDR3 covers 15 residues. The CDR3 spells CASSITGGFNTEAFF. The CDR3 coding sequence is TGTGCCAGTAGTATTACAGGGGGATTTAACACTGAAGCTTTCTTT.

This clone was seen a few times. The chain joins TRBV23-1 to TRBJ2-2; 8 nucleotides agree with TRBD1. TRBV23-1 is treated as an ORF (open reading frame) with a function not yet certain. The CDR3 has 18 amino acids. The junction had 13 bases not matched to a gene; V was cut back by 2 bases and J by 5 bases. CDR3 residues: CASSQADRGELETGELFF. The CDR3 DNA is TGCGCCAGCAGTCAAGCCGACAGGGGAGAACTGGAAACCGGGGAGCTGTTTTTT.

The gene calls are TRBV7-2 and TRBJ1-4; 8 nucleotides line up with TRBD1. The trim removed 5 bases at V and 5 bases at J, leaving 7 bases unmatched. The germline V gene encodes CDR1 SGHTA and CDR2 FQGNSA. The CDR3 consists of 15 residues. The CDR3 region has the DNA TGTGCCAGCAGCCCCGGGAACAGGGGGAATGAAAAACTGTTTTTT. Residues: CASSPGNRGNEKLFF. The full variable domain, rest sourced from reference TRBV7-2 and TRBJ1-4, is GAGVSQSPSNKVTEKGKDVELRCDPISGHTALYWYRQSLGQGLEFLIYFQGNSAPDKSGLPSDRFSAERTGGSVSTLTIQRTQQEDSAVYLCASSPGNRGNEKLFFGSGTQLSVL.

The chain recombines TRBV6-6 with TRBJ1-2; D is perhaps TRBD1 (6 bases). V was trimmed by 5 bases and J by 8 bases, leaving 15 bases between them. The CDR3 extends over 13 amino acids. Germline V gives CDR1 MNHNY, CDR2 SVGAGI (reference sequence). CDR3 sequence reads: CASSPDRRVGYTF. CDR3 DNA sequence: TGTGCCAGCAGTCCGGACAGACGGGTGGGCTACACCTTC.

J is TRBJ2-7 and V is TRBV5-6, with D tentatively TRBD1 (6 bases). Germline CDR1 reads SGHDT; CDR2 reads YYEEEE. Trimming left V 2 bases short and J 0 bases short, with 12 bases between. This CDR3 comprises 15 residues. Here the CDR3 reads CASSFDDRFSYEQYF. CDR3 nucleotide sequence: TGTGCCAGCAGCTTTGACGACAGGTTCTCCTACGAGCAGTACTTC.

The J gene is TRBJ2-1, the V gene TRBV4-1; 12 nucleotides line up with TRBD2. The V segment lost 3 bases and the J segment 4 bases; nucleotides outside the gene matches: 4. From germline, CDR1 is MGHRA and CDR2 YSYEKL. The CDR3 length is 16 residues. The CDR3 DNA sequence: TGCGCCAGCAGCCAGAGACTAGCGGGAGCTTACAATGAGCAGTTCTTC. This encodes CASSQRLAGAYNEQFF.

The chain uses TRBV6-2 or TRBV6-3 and TRBJ1-3, with D tentatively TRBD1 (5 bases). V was shortened by 5 bases and J by 4 bases, with 18 bases between the two germline ends. The CDR3 length is 16 residues. Germline V gene data show CDR1 as MNHEY and CDR2 as SVGEGT. Written as DNA, the CDR3 is TGTGCCAGCAGTAAACGGGGGGGAAAGTTCGGAAACACCATATATTTT. Residues: CASSKRGGKFGNTIYF.

V is TRBV27 and J is TRBJ1-5; D call uncertain. The CDR3 is 12 residues long. Deletions cut 7 bases from V and 7 bases from J, with 11 bases between. The V gene's germline CDR1 is MNHEY and CDR2 SMNVEV (reference sequence). The CDR3 DNA follows: TGTGCCAGCACGCTCTGCCGGCAGCCCCAGCATTTT. Translation: CASTLCRQPQHF.

The chain uses TRBV6-5 and TRBJ2-5; 7 positions match TRBD1. Trimming cost V 7 bases and J 7 bases; bases outside gene matches: 12. This CDR3 has 14 residues. Germline CDR1 reads MNHEY; CDR2 reads SVGAGI. The CDR3 DNA sequence: TGTGCCAGCAATCCCTCGAGGGGGCCCCGGACCCAGTACTTC. Its protein is CASNPSRGPRTQYF.

This clone occurred once. The rearrangement joins TRBV9 to TRBJ2-3; D might be TRBD2 (6 bases). The CDR3 length is 15 residues. Germline CDR1 SGDLS, CDR2 YYNGEE. Trimming took 0 bases from V and 4 from J, leaving 12 bases between them. This chain's CDR3 is CASSVVKEGPDTQYF. The CDR3 bases are TGTGCCAGCAGCGTAGTGAAGGAGGGTCCAGATACGCAGTATTTT.

The V call is TRBV6-2 or TRBV6-3, the J call TRBJ2-1; the match to TRBD2 covers 7 bases. This CDR3 spans 18 amino acids. With 4 bases clipped from V and 2 bases from J, the junction kept 14 bases outside the gene matches. CDR1 and CDR2 from the germline V gene are MNHEY and SVGEGT. CDR3 residues: CASSSSPLLATAYNEQFF. The CDR3 nucleotides read TGTGCCAGCAGTTCCAGCCCCCTACTAGCGACAGCCTACAATGAGCAGTTCTTC.

DNA of the CDR3: TGTGCCAGCAGCTTCTTTCGGGGGACTAGCGGGAATCCAGATACGCAGTATTTT. Its protein product is CASSFFRGTSGNPDTQYF. The rearrangement links TRBV7-2 to TRBJ2-3; 13 bases are shared with TRBD2. The CDR3 spans 18 residues. J was trimmed by 4 bases and V by 3 bases; bases with no gene match: 10. Per the germline V gene, CDR1 is SGHTA and CDR2 is FQGNSA.

The rearrangement joins TRBV5-1 to TRBJ1-1; D call uncertain. CDR1 SGHRS and CDR2 YFSETQ come from the germline V gene. The CDR3 totals 11 residues. Trimming cost V 4 bases and J 7 bases, with 8 bases left between them. The CDR3 nucleotides are TGCGCCAGCAGCGCGGGGATTGAAGCTTTCTTT. Translated, it gives CASSAGIEAFF.

CDR3 DNA: TGTGCCACCAGCGGGGGCCAGGGGATGTGCTATGGCTACACCTTC. Protein sequence: CATSGGQGMCYGYTF. The V and J genes are TRBV15 and TRBJ1-2; maybe TRBD1 (6 bases). Trimming cost V 5 bases and J 4 bases, with 17 bases left between them. Germline CDR1 and CDR2: LNHNV and YYDKDF (reference sequence). This CDR3 spans 15 amino acids.

The CDR3 loop is CASNSDSSYNEQFF. CDR3 sequence (DNA): TGCGCCAGCAATTCGGACTCCTCCTACAATGAGCAGTTCTTC. J is TRBJ2-1 and V is TRBV10-1; D may be TRBD2 (5 bases). The CDR3 runs to 14 residues. The germline gives CDR1 WNHNN, CDR2 SYGVQD (reference sequence). V lost 7 bases, J lost 0 bases, and 10 bases lay in between.

The rearrangement joins TRBV5-4 to TRBJ2-3, with D maybe TRBD2 (6 bases). The germline gives CDR1 SGHNT, CDR2 YYREEE (reference sequence). The CDR3 length is 14 residues. Trimming stripped 0 bases from V and 5 bases from J, with 10 bases between. CDR3 in DNA: TGTGCCAGCAGCTTGGCCCGGAGGGAAGATACGCAGTATTTT. Translated: CASSLARREDTQYF.

This chain links TRBV28 with TRBJ2-1, with 10 positions matching TRBD2. The trim removed 2 bases at V and 5 bases at J, leaving 6 bases unmatched. This CDR3 comprises 16 residues. Germline V gene lookup returns CDR1 MDHEN and CDR2 SYDVKM. CDR3 in amino acids: CASSLLSSGRNNEQFF. The DNA of the CDR3 is TGTGCCAGCAGTTTACTTTCTAGCGGGAGAAACAATGAGCAGTTCTTC. Looking up the rest from reference TRBV28 and TRBJ2-1 gives the full variable domain: DVKVTQSSRYLVKRTGEKVFLECVQDMDHENMFWYRQDPGLGLRLIYFSYDVKMKEKGDIPEGYSVSREKKERFSLILESASTNQTSMYLCASSLLSSGRNNEQFFGPGTRLTVL.

V gene TRBV5-1 combines with J gene TRBJ1-2; D perhaps matches TRBD1 (5 bases). Germline V gene sequence: CDR1 SGHRS, CDR2 YFSETQ. This CDR3 contains 14 residues. Trimming shortened V by 0 bases and J by 7 bases, and 13 bases separated the two germline ends. The CDR3 loop reads CASSLEMGLSGYTF. The CDR3 DNA reads TGCGCCAGCAGCTTGGAAATGGGACTTAGTGGCTACACCTTC.

The chain carries TRBV7-9 and TRBJ2-2, with 7 nucleotides matching TRBD2. Looked up from germline, CDR1 is SEHNR and CDR2 is FQNEAQ (reference sequence). Trimming at V came to 1 base and at J to 4 bases, leaving 6 bases not matched to a gene. The length of the CDR3 is 16 residues. CDR3 sequence: CASSLVAGHTTGELFF. The DNA of the CDR3 is TGTGCCAGCAGCTTAGTAGCGGGTCATACCACCGGGGAGCTGTTTTTT.

The rearrangement joins TRBV12-3 or TRBV12-4 to TRBJ2-7; weak D call: TRBD1 (7 bases). The CDR3 length is 12 residues. The V end was cut by 4 bases, the J end by 5 bases, with 9 bases between. The DNA for the CDR3 is TGTGCCAGCAGTTCCAGGGGGGACGAGCAGTACTTC. It codes for CASSSRGDEQYF.

The sample holds many counts of this clone. The chain combines TRBV30 with TRBJ1-6; D remains unclear. V lost 4 bases to trimming and J lost 7 bases, with 17 bases between them. There are 15 residues in the CDR3. CDR1 GTSNPN and CDR2 SVGIG come from the germline V gene (reference sequence). The DNA of the CDR3 is TGTGCCTGGAATCCCTCTGGAGGTTCAAATTCACCCCTCCACTTT. Translated, it gives CAWNPSGGSNSPLHF.

This chain connects TRBV6-5 to TRBJ2-6; 8 nucleotides align to TRBD1. The CDR3 totals 15 residues. V lost 8 bases and J lost 0; bases outside the gene matches: 3. Germline CDR1 is MNHEY and CDR2 is SVGAGI. CDR3 amino acids: CASRQGHSGANVLTF. Here the CDR3 DNA reads TGTGCCAGCCGACAGGGGCACTCTGGGGCCAACGTCCTGACTTTC.